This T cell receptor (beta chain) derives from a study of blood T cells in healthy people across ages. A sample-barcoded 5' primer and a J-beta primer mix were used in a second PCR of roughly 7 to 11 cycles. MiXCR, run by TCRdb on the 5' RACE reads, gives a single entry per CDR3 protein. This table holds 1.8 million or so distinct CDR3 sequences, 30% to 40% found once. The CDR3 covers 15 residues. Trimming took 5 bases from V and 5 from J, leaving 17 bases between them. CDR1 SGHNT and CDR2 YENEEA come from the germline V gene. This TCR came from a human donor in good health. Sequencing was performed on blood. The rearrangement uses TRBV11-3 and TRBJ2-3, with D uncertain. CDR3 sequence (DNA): TGTGCCAGCAGCCTCCTCGGGTCTCGAAAAGATACGCAGTATTTT. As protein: CASSLLGSRKDTQYF. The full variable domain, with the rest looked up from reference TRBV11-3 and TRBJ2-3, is EAGVVQSPRYKIIEKKQPVAFWCNPISGHNTLYWYLQNLGQGPELLIRYENEEAVDDSQLPKDRFSAERLKGVDSTLKIQPAELGDSAVYLCASSLLGSRKDTQYFGPGTRLTVL.